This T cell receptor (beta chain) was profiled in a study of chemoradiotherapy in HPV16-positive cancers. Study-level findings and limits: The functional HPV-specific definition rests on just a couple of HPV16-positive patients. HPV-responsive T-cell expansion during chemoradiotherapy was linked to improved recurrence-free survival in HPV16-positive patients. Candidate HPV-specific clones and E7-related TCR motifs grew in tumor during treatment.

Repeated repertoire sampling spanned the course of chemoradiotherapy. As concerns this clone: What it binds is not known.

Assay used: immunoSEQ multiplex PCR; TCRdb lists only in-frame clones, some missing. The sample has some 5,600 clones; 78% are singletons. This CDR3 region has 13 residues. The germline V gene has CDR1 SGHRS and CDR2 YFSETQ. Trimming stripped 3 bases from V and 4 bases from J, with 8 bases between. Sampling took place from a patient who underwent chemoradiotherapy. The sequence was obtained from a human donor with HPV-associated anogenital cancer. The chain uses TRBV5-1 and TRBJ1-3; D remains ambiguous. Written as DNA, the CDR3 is TGCGCCAGCAGCTCCCCGGGGGGAAACACCATATATTTT. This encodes CASSSPGGNTIYF.